The present T cell receptor (beta chain) was sequenced within a study of blood T cell repertoires in COVID-19. For the study at large: Samples came from the United States, Italy and Spain, spanning acute and convalescent COVID-19. PBMCs, B-cell-depleted T cells, or T cells were the source of the cDNA or gDNA that made up the material.

In the original processing: Amplification with reference gene primers provided the estimates of nucleated cell counts. Clones were sequenced by immunoSEQ multiplex PCR, and TCRdb holds only the in-frame ones, with some missing. The V and J calls and clone size are taken from that table; D and trimming were inferred from the DNA. Among around 200,000 clones listed, around nine tenths were seen once. The CDR3 totals 15 residues. The V end was cut by 2 bases, the J end by 3 bases, with 10 bases between. Germline lookup yields CDR1 MNHEY and CDR2 SVGAGI. The chain recombines TRBV6-5 with TRBJ1-4; no clear D. This TCR was sampled from a man between 35 and 55 years old with active or convalescent COVID-19. What was sequenced was peripheral blood. In nucleotides, the CDR3 is TGTGCCAGCAGTTACGCGGGGAGGGCTAATGAAAAACTGTTTTTT. Translated: CASSYAGRANEKLFF.